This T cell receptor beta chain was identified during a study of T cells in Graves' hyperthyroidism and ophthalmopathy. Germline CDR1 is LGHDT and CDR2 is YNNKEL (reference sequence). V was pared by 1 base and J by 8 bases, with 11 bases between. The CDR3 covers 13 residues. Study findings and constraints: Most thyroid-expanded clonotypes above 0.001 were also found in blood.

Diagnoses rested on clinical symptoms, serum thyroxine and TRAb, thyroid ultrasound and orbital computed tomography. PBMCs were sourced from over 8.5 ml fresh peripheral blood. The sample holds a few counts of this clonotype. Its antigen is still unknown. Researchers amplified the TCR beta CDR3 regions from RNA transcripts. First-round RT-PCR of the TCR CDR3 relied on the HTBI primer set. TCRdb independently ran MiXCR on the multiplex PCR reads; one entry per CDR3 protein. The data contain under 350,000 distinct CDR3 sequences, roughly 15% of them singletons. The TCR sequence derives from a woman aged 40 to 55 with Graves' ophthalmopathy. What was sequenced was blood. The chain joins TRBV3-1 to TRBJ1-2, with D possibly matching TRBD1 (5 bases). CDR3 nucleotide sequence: TGTGCCAGCAGCCAAGTTCAGGGACTCGGCTACACCTTC. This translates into CASSQVQGLGYTF.